Detailed here is one T cell receptor (beta chain). The clone's antigen remains unknown. The sample holds no much larger clone one base away, and base qualities are not on file. The source of the sample is a study of cytomegalovirus exposure and HLA in healthy donors (dated by TCRdb to 2017 to 2019). Turning to the overall study: According to an earlier analysis of around 600 of the donors, 150 million to 200 million T cells yielded approximately 120 million unique TCR beta sequences and about 300 Gb of sequence data. Roughly 300 gigabases of sequencing data and roughly 80 million unique TCR sequences made up an early release that covered roughly 670 HLA-typed donors. The genetic ancestry cluster associated with self-reported Caucasian donors included 70% to 85% of the roughly 410 genotyped donors. The study was designed to test whether signatures of past pathogen exposure could be identified by cataloging public T cell receptors. The T cell repertoires of 666 subjects were profiled by immunosequencing and related to cytomegalovirus serostatus. In addition to the first cohort of 650 to 800 subjects, a separate validation cohort of approximately 130 different subjects was used. To predict cytomegalovirus infection status, the study brought together high-throughput TCR immunosequencing, statistical association of individual TCRs with disease status, and machine learning. To study patterns of TCR occurrence, a later analysis re-analyzed previously published TCR beta repertoires from 700 or so donors and added high-resolution HLA genotyping. The later analysis used no new phenotypic data to find candidate immune exposures, relying instead on TCR beta sequences and their occurrence across donors. An earlier analysis of some 500 of the donors applied high-throughput TCR beta sequencing to assess whether each TCR beta V gene segment acted as functional or pseudogenic. Alongside the repertoire data, information on donor age, sex, ethnicity and CMV serostatus was compiled. A later genetic analysis used genome-wide SNP genotypes for about 65% of the 666 donors, treating that subset as a discovery cohort. Every discovery cohort repertoire had been produced on one sequencing platform. Class I and class II HLA loci were covered by the typing at four-digit resolution. The number of donors typed differed by locus, with roughly 620-630 for A, B, C, DRB1 and DQB1, roughly 520 for DQA1, 600 to 610 for DPA1, and 400 to 490 for DPB1. A handful of DR-DQ haplotypes were handled as single units for association and clustering because linkage in the cohort was strong. On average, around 240,000 unique TCR beta nucleotide sequences were sequenced per donor among a few hundred genotyped donors of the cohort, with roughly 18% of those sequences being non-productive. Broader findings and caveats from the paper: Because counts were too low, seventeen rarely observed V segments, including chromosome 9 orphons, were left out of the earlier analysis of 587 of the donors. The cohort was sequenced for TCR beta chains only, and without alpha or paired-chain data the features that could be detected were limited. In a later genetic analysis, a missense DCLRE1C variant was associated with V-gene and J-gene trimming of TCR beta chains, and the association was replicated in an independent cohort. While some public TCRs were present in many individuals, most TCR sequences turned up only very rarely across donors. The study listed 150 to 200 TCR beta chains as associated with cytomegalovirus. A few of the identified cytomegalovirus-associated TCR beta chains were confirmed in vitro to be specific for cytomegalovirus antigens. The classifier was reported to diagnose cytomegalovirus status with high specificity and sensitivity in both the original and validation cohorts. A later analysis found that HLA-associated TCR beta chains were more clonally expanded and had lower generation probabilities than equally common non-associated chains. The authors suggested that the approach could potentially be extended to other disease states and immunological phenotypes. According to a later analysis, TCR association rates differed among HLA loci, with DRB1 alleles showing the most associated TCRs and HLA-C alleles showing the fewest. At a false discovery rate of 0.05, a later analysis linked some 17,000 TCR beta sequences to specific HLA alleles. HLA typing was unavailable for some donors at each locus, so association tests used only the typed subset. Presence/absence analyses assumed roughly uniform sequencing depth across donors, an assumption that may not hold. Correlated functional status among segregating V segments might reflect linkage disequilibrium, but an unknown experimental factor could not be ruled out. According to a later analysis, most CMV-associated TCR beta chains appeared to be HLA-restricted, and the HLA associations seemed to be driven largely by CMV exposure. In a later genetic analysis, fewer N-insertions in productive TCRs were reported among donors in an Asian-associated ancestry cluster than the roughly 670-donor mean. For the cohort, immune exposure information was limited to CMV serostatus. A later analysis reported that several top co-occurrence clusters appeared linked to parvovirus B19, influenza, CMV and Epstein-Barr virus. A further reported finding was that TCR beta sequences accurately predicted the HLA-A and HLA-B alleles for most subjects in the first cohort. Assigning TCR associations to individual alleles was difficult when HLA alleles, especially DR and DQ, strongly co-occurred. Broadly in line with IMGT annotations, most TCR beta V segments showed up in productive rearrangements about 90% or about 30% of the time in an earlier analysis of a few hundred of the donors. A group of highly shared sequence variants was considered likely to be a technical artifact of the sequencing pipeline.

Libraries came from the immunoSEQ multiplex PCR assay. The multiplex PCR relied on a mix of 60 forward primers for TCR Vbeta segments and 13 reverse primers for TCR Jbeta segments. The CDR3 region of rearranged TCR beta genes was amplified from genomic DNA with a multiplex PCR assay. On the Illumina HiSeq System, the amplified TCR beta libraries were sequenced as 87-base-pair reads. The original methods were these. In a later analysis, tens of millions of unique TCR beta chains were counted across the 650 to 750 repertoires, and roughly 11 million of these chains were shared by at least two donors. Raw reads were error-corrected and collapsed into unique sequences with a nearest-neighbor algorithm that merged closely related sequences to remove PCR and sequencing errors. V, D and J gene segments were assigned by aligning CDR3 sequences to IMGT reference sequences. For a sequence to be retained, a match of at least six nucleotides was required to both a V gene segment and a J gene segment. A rearrangement was called productive if the CDR3 had no stop codons and remained in frame with V and J, and every other rearrangement was called non-productive. CDR3 was defined according to IMGT convention as the region running from the second conserved V-encoded cysteine to the conserved J-encoded phenylalanine. In an earlier analysis of approximately 500 of the donors, sequences lacking an unambiguous match to a single V gene segment were excluded. In an earlier analysis of about 590 of the donors, a V segment was called functional when productive rearrangements were above 56.7%, and segregating when the standard deviation between donors exceeded 5%. A statistical classification framework was built for diagnosing cytomegalovirus status from the catalog of TCR beta chain sequences. V and J gene assignment, in a later analysis, came from comparing TCR nucleotide sequences with IMGT/GENE-DB human TR gene sequences. In a later analysis, CDR3 sequences and most-parsimonious VDJ recombination scenarios were assigned using the TCRdist pipeline. In a later analysis, each TCR beta chain was defined by its CDR3 amino acid sequence together with its V-gene family, and reads lacking a unique V-gene family were excluded. To address suspected cross-contamination and a sequencing artifact, a later analysis removed roughly 640 highly shared, low-generation-probability nucleotide sequences. In a later analysis, a clonal expansion index was calculated for each public chain from normalized within-repertoire ranks of inferred template counts. In a later analysis, generation probabilities were computed using a VDJ recombination model fitted to out-of-frame rearrangements, and the results were checked against IGoR. Hypergeometric tests were used in a later analysis to score TCR-TCR, TCR-HLA and TCR-CMV co-occurrence, with a repertoire-size bias correction applied to the TCR pairs. False discovery rates were estimated in a later analysis by permuting HLA or CMV assignments 20 times. A later analysis grouped co-occurring TCRs with DBSCAN, adding TCRdist sequence similarity when clustering within HLA-allele-positive subsets. For co-occurrence clustering, repertoires with fewer than 30,000 or more than 120,000 public chains were excluded, along with roughly 5 repertoires with anomalous nucleotide sharing. Not all clones reach the TCRdb copy of this immuneACCESS table, which keeps in-frame sequences only. Checked studies attribute under half of the gap to unresolved V genes and leave the rest unexplained. V, J and clone size are those of that table, while D and trimming were read from the DNA. In this sample the table shows about 170,000 clones, more than 60% of which occur a single time. The ten largest account for 2.5% to 3.5% of the sample.

The cohort was made up of about 670 healthy bone marrow donors. All cohort members were sampled while nominally healthy, although unrecorded immune exposures were likely present. The donor was CMV seronegative and was included in the group of 352 seronegative cohort members. A peripheral blood sample was provided by each donor, and peripheral blood mononuclear cells were used for TCR beta sequencing. Genomic DNA extraction from the blood cell samples was performed with the Qiagen DNeasy Blood Extraction Kit. The sequence derives from a female donor in good health and CMV-seronegative. The specimen sequenced was PBMCs.

The sequence in DNA is TGTGCCAGCAGCGCCGGACTAGGGGGAAACTACGAGCAGTACTTC. It specifies CASSAGLGGNYEQYF. The sequence is built from TRBV7-3 and TRBJ2-7; TRBD2 could be the D gene, as 7 bases match. Spanning cysteine to phenylalanine, the CDR3 consists of 15 amino acids. Only the CDR3 region is kept as DNA, spanning 45 bases read in frame from base 1. As encoded in the germline V gene, CDR1 is SGHTA while CDR2 is FQGTGA. Trimming at the junction amounts to 5 bases on V and 3 bases on J, and the germline ends lie 17 bases apart.